This T cell receptor beta chain appears in the sequencing data of a study of radiotherapy plus CTLA-4 blockade in lung cancer. Background on the study: The study recorded objective responses in 18% of patients and disease control in about 31%. Notes on the study in general: Among blood TCR repertoires after radiotherapy plus ipilimumab, tumor-derived clones expanded.

The trim removed 0 bases at V and 3 bases at J, leaving 19 bases unmatched. Germline CDR1 is LNHNV and CDR2 is YYDKDF (reference sequence). This CDR3 contains 20 residues. This clone was found once. Its antigen is undetermined. The method was immunoSEQ multiplex PCR; TCRdb's version includes in-frame clones alone and lacks a portion of them. The sample holds 50,000 or so clones, around four fifths seen once. The sequencing here drew on peripheral blood, taken from a patient treated with radiotherapy plus ipilimumab. The clonotype originates from a human donor with non-small cell lung cancer who had a partial response to radiotherapy plus ipilimumab. The chain uses TRBV15 and TRBJ1-2; 7 positions match TRBD1. For the CDR3, the DNA is TGTGCCACCAGCAGAGACTTCGGGACAGCCCAAGGGATTAAGGACTATGGCTACACCTTC. Translated, it gives CATSRDFGTAQGIKDYGYTF.